The next 18 T cell receptor beta chains were all read from a single sample in a study of PD-L1 blockade in urothelial cancer. Time point described: pretreatment peripheral blood. The repertoire was sequenced with immunoSEQ multiplex PCR; TCRdb's copy has only in-frame clones and lacks some. The table shows roughly 53,000 clones, with around nine tenths occurring only once. This specimen was PBMCs, taken around atezolizumab (anti-PD-L1) treatment. The receptors here all came from a woman aged 55-70 years with urothelial cancer.

For this clone: Sequence at one end of the junction differs from germline and may be a read error. The chain links TRBV6-4 to TRBJ2-5; perhaps TRBD2 as D (5 bases). The CDR3 totals 13 residues. Germline CDR1 is MRHNA and CDR2 is SNTAGT. CDR3 sequence: CLSPGTFQETQYF. CDR3 nucleotides: TGCCTCTCACCGGGAACATTTCAAGAGACCCAGTACTTC.

The CDR3 spells CASSLGTSGRGTNEQFF. CDR3 nucleotides: TGCGCCAGCAGCTTGGGGACTAGCGGGAGGGGTACAAATGAGCAGTTCTTC. The chain combines TRBV5-1 with TRBJ2-1, with 15 bases lining up with TRBD2. The germline CDR1 and CDR2 sequences are SGHRS and YFSETQ. The CDR3 runs to 17 residues. The trim removed 0 bases at V and 7 bases at J, leaving 5 bases unmatched.

The V call is TRBV29-1, the J call TRBJ2-7; tentatively, D is TRBD1 (5 bases). The CDR3 is 18 residues long. The V end lost 3 bases, the J end lost 3 bases, and 27 bases lay between the germline ends. Looked up from germline, CDR1 is SQVTM and CDR2 is ANQGSEA. CDR3 residues: CSVDESKSGSVRVYEQYF. CDR3 DNA sequence: TGCAGCGTTGATGAAAGCAAATCAGGGTCCGTAAGAGTCTACGAGCAGTACTTC.

The chain employs TRBV28 and TRBJ2-7; maybe TRBD2 (5 bases). The CDR3 is 13 residues long. V was cut by 7 bases and J by 0 bases, with 10 bases left in between. Germline CDR1 and CDR2: MDHEN and SYDVKM. Here the CDR3 DNA reads TGTGCCAGCACGTTAGAGGGCTCCTACGAGCAGTACTTC. Protein sequence: CASTLEGSYEQYF.

V and J are TRBV7-7 and TRBJ2-6; 7 positions agree with TRBD2. Trimming at V came to 1 base and at J to 1 base, leaving 1 base not matched to a gene. Germline V gene lookup returns CDR1 SSHAT and CDR2 FNYEAQ (reference sequence). The CDR3 contains 16 residues. The CDR3 bases are TGTGCCAGCAGCTTAGACGGGGGGTCTGGGGCCAACGTCCTGACTTTC. Translated, it gives CASSLDGGSGANVLTF. Complete variable domain (other parts from reference TRBV7-7 and TRBJ2-6): GAGVSQSPRYKVTKRGQDVTLRCDPISSHATLYWYQQALGQGPEFLTYFNYEAQPDKSGLPSDRFSAERPEGSISTLTIQRTEQRDSAMYRCASSLDGGSGANVLTFGAGSRLTVL.

This clone was observed once. The chain combines TRBV4-1 with TRBJ1-4, with D perhaps matching TRBD1 (6 bases). With 4 bases removed from V and 7 bases from J, the gap between germline ends came to 13 bases. Looked up from germline, CDR1 is MGHRA and CDR2 is YSYEKL. The CDR3 loop spans 14 amino acids. The CDR3: CASSRGQLREKLFF. The CDR3 nucleotides are TGCGCCAGCAGCCGAGGACAGCTGCGTGAAAAACTGTTTTTT.

J is TRBJ2-7 and V is TRBV21-1; the table names TRBD1, a call not compared with the DNA. TRBV21-1 is annotated as a pseudogene. The CDR3 runs to 15 residues. CDR3 in amino acids: CASSKSPGHHYEQYF. CDR3 coding DNA: TGTGCCAGCAGCAAATCCCCGGGACACCACTACGAGCAGTACTTC.

The rearrangement joins TRBV5-6 to TRBJ2-3; TRBD2 might be the D (6 bases). The CDR3 is 14 amino acids. Trimming stripped 1 base from V and 2 bases from J, with 8 bases between. In germline, CDR1 is SGHDT, CDR2 YYEEEE. The DNA of the CDR3 is TGTGCCAGCAGCTTGCGGAGGGACACAGATACGCAGTATTTT. This encodes CASSLRRDTDTQYF.

V usage is TRBV5-4 and J usage is TRBJ2-3; tentative D call: TRBD1 (6 bases). The germline V gene encodes CDR1 SGHNT and CDR2 YYREEE (reference sequence). Trimming left V 1 base short and J 0 bases short, with 9 bases between. The CDR3 totals 15 residues. The CDR3 DNA is TGTGCCAGCAGCTTGCCGCAGGGGAGCACAGATACGCAGTATTTT. Translated, it gives CASSLPQGSTDTQYF.

The chain uses TRBV19 and TRBJ1-5; 7 nucleotides align to TRBD1. The CDR3 has 15 residues. Germline V lookup: CDR1 LNHDA, CDR2 SQIVND (reference sequence). V was pared by 5 bases and J by 6 bases, with 10 bases of the junction left unmatched. The CDR3: CASSSQTGVSQPQHF. The CDR3 DNA is TGTGCCAGTAGTTCCCAAACAGGGGTATCTCAGCCCCAGCATTTT.

J is TRBJ2-3 and V is TRBV19; D gene uncertain. V gave up 5 bases and J gave up 6 bases, with 12 bases separating them. Germline V gives CDR1 LNHDA, CDR2 SQIVND (reference sequence). The CDR3 totals 13 residues. CDR3 in DNA: TGTGCCAGTAGTTCGCGGAGAGCGGATACGCAGTATTTT. This encodes CASSSRRADTQYF. Drawing the rest from reference TRBV19 and TRBJ2-3, the complete variable domain is DGGITQSPKYLFRKEGQNVTLSCEQNLNHDAMYWYRQDPGQGLRLIYYSQIVNDFQKGDIAEGYSVSREKKESFPLTVTSAQKNPTAFYLCASSSRRADTQYFGPGTRLTVL.

Only a few counts were recorded for this clone. The chain employs TRBV10-3 and TRBJ1-6, with TRBD1 matching over 11 bases. Per the germline V gene, CDR1 is ENHRY and CDR2 is SYGVKD. This CDR3 has 16 residues. Unmatched junction bases numbered 8, after V lost 6 bases and J lost 7 bases. CDR3 loop: CAISPGDRGANSPLHF. The CDR3 region has the DNA TGTGCCATCAGCCCGGGGGACAGGGGGGCCAATTCACCCCTCCACTTT.

This chain connects TRBV28 to TRBJ2-7; D may be TRBD1 (5 bases). Per the germline V gene, CDR1 is MDHEN and CDR2 is SYDVKM. The length of the CDR3 is 11 residues. Trimming left V 7 bases short and J 3 bases short, with 7 bases between. This CDR3 is CASKGYYEQYF. CDR3 in DNA: TGTGCCAGCAAGGGGTACTACGAGCAGTACTTC.

The chain employs TRBV7-2 and TRBJ1-2; possible D gene TRBD1, 5 bases. CDR1 and CDR2 (germline): SGHTA, FQGNSA. CDR3 length equals 14 residues. Trimming shortened V by 2 bases and J by 8 bases, and 15 bases separated the two germline ends. The CDR3 here is CASSLLSGGEGYTF. The CDR3 DNA is TGTGCCAGCAGCTTATTGTCCGGGGGTGAGGGCTACACCTTC.

CDR3 amino acids: CATSSIRTAGDSYEQYF. As DNA, the CDR3 is TGTGCCACCAGCAGCATCCGAACAGCCGGGGACTCCTACGAGCAGTACTTC. The J gene is TRBJ2-7, the V gene TRBV15; possible D gene TRBD2, 5 bases. V gave up 3 bases and J gave up 0 bases, with 18 bases separating them. CDR1 and CDR2 (germline): LNHNV, YYDKDF (reference sequence). The CDR3 consists of 17 residues. The whole variable domain, remainder taken from reference TRBV15 and TRBJ2-7, is DAMVIQNPRYQVTQFGKPVTLSCSQTLNHNVMYWYQQKSSQAPKLLFHYYDKDFNNEADTPDNFQSRRPNTSFCFLDIRSPGLGDTAMYLCATSSIRTAGDSYEQYFGPGTRLTVT.

The CDR3 sequence is CAISTDRQESLNYGYTF. The CDR3 DNA follows: TGTGCCATCAGTACCGACAGACAAGAAAGTTTAAACTATGGCTACACCTTC. This chain links TRBV10-3 with TRBJ1-2, with D maybe TRBD1 (5 bases). The CDR3 sequence is 17 residues long. The V end was cut by 5 bases, the J end by 2 bases, with 21 bases between. The germline CDR1 and CDR2 sequences are ENHRY and SYGVKD.

This clone has just a few counts. This rearrangement joins TRBV5-4 to TRBJ1-6; TRBD1 might be the D (6 bases). This CDR3 contains 15 residues. V dropped 6 bases and J dropped 7 bases, with 17 bases sitting between them. In germline, CDR1 is SGHNT, CDR2 YYREEE (reference sequence). The CDR3 is CASNSQQGYNSPLHF. Here the CDR3 DNA reads TGTGCCAGCAACTCTCAACAGGGTTACAATTCACCCCTCCACTTT. The whole variable domain, remainder taken from reference TRBV5-4 and TRBJ1-6, is ETGVTQSPTHLIKTRGQQVTLRCSSQSGHNTVSWYQQALGQGPQFIFQYYREEENGRGNFPPRFSGLQFPNYSSELNVNALELDDSALYLCASNSQQGYNSPLHFGNGTRLTVT.

V gene TRBV25-1 combines with J gene TRBJ2-3; TRBD2 agrees at 7 bases. This CDR3 is built from 16 residues. Germline V gene sequence: CDR1 MGHDK, CDR2 SYGVNS. J gave up 0 bases and V 4 bases, and 7 bases lay outside the gene matches. The CDR3: CASSGDSAGSTDTQYF. The CDR3 nucleotides are TGTGCCAGCAGTGGGGACTCAGCGGGGAGCACAGATACGCAGTATTTT.